This entry lists 12 T cell receptor beta chains sequenced from one sample in a study of response to subunit inactivated influenza vaccine. Each CDR3 protein is one row after TCRdb ran MiXCR on the RT-PCR reads. In the table there are more than 500,000 distinct CDR3 sequences, 11% of which are singletons. These same records also appear under a second study, on T cells expressing NK-cell markers. That study adds: Generation of TCR beta cDNA was performed by 5'RACE template switching incorporating UMIs.

The sample in question was PBMCs from blood, obtained on the day of vaccination. These receptor sequences come from a man aged 50-59 years who received an inactivated influenza vaccine.

This clonotype was detected ten times or more. The genes are TRBV27 and TRBJ2-3; D is undetermined. The CDR3 totals 13 residues. CDR1 and CDR2 from the germline V gene are MNHEY and SMNVEV (reference sequence). The V gene lost 3 bases and the J gene lost 0 bases, with 4 bases spanning the gap. The CDR3 loop is CASSFASTDTQYF. The CDR3 DNA follows: TGTGCCAGCAGTTTTGCCAGCACAGATACGCAGTATTTT.

About this clonotype: A much larger clone is a single base away; this may be a read error. The rearrangement uses TRBV7-9 and TRBJ1-2; D not resolved. CDR1 is SEHNR, CDR2 FQNEAQ, per germline (reference sequence). The CDR3 is made up of 11 amino acids. Trimming left V 8 bases short and J 5 bases short, with 9 bases between. The DNA for the CDR3 is TGTGCCAGCTGCCCCCTTTATGGCTACACCTTC. Amino acid sequence: CASCPLYGYTF.

The rearrangement links TRBV5-1 to TRBJ2-6, with 11 bases aligning to TRBD1. The CDR3 covers 21 residues. V gave up 2 bases and J gave up 0 bases; unmatched junction bases: 13. Germline CDR1 and CDR2: SGHRS and YFSETQ. The CDR3 nucleotides read TGCGCCAGCAGCTTTCCCATGGACAGGGGGCTTGAGAGCTCTGGGGCCAACGTCCTGACTTTC. Translated, it gives CASSFPMDRGLESSGANVLTF.

This clonotype showed up many times. V and J are TRBV12-3 or TRBV12-4 and TRBJ2-3; TRBD1 matches 11 bases. This CDR3 contains 16 residues. Trimming at V came to 5 bases and at J to 7 bases, leaving 11 bases not matched to a gene. The CDR3 region has the DNA TGTGCCAGCAGTCAAACTCCGGGACAGGGGGGATATACGCAGTATTTT. This sequence encodes CASSQTPGQGGYTQYF.

The chain is built from TRBV2 and TRBJ2-1; 9 bases match TRBD2. CDR3 length: 14 residues. Losses at the gene ends were 6 bases for V and 6 bases for J; bases not matched to a gene: 6. Germline CDR1 and CDR2: SNHLY and FYNNEI. CDR3 sequence reads: CASSGLAGFNEQFF. DNA for the CDR3: TGTGCCAGCAGCGGGCTAGCGGGATTCAATGAGCAGTTCTTC.

The chain carries TRBV5-1 and TRBJ2-5; D remains unclear. V was trimmed by 1 base and J by 5 bases, leaving 6 bases between them. In germline, CDR1 is SGHRS, CDR2 YFSETQ. There are 12 residues in the CDR3. The CDR3: CASSLTDETQYF. The CDR3 DNA sequence: TGCGCCAGCAGCTTGACGGATGAGACCCAGTACTTC.

The table lists this clonotype with many counts. The chain recombines TRBV20-1 with TRBJ2-3; TRBD2 matches at 10 bases. From germline, CDR1 is DFQATT and CDR2 SNEGSKA (reference sequence). The V gene end was trimmed by 3 bases and the J gene end by 5 bases; junction bases not matched to a gene: 5. The CDR3 length is 14 residues. The CDR3 DNA is TGCAGTGCTAGCCCTAGCGGGAGCGGAGATACGCAGTATTTT. Translated, it gives CSASPSGSGDTQYF.

V is TRBV9 and J is TRBJ2-1, with a tentative D call TRBD2 (5 bases). The germline V and J ends were trimmed by 4 bases and 8 bases, with 13 bases remaining between them. This CDR3 has 13 residues. From germline, CDR1 is SGDLS and CDR2 YYNGEE. CDR3 DNA sequence: TGTGCCAGCAGCCAGGCGCTAGCTTATGAGCAGTTCTTC. As protein: CASSQALAYEQFF.

As to this clonotype: At one of its ends the junction is not consistent with the germline gene, which may arise from a read error. The V gene is TRBV7-3, the J gene TRBJ2-2; 10 bases are a match to TRBD2. This CDR3 region has 16 residues. Germline CDR1 reads SGHTA; CDR2 reads FQGTGA. The CDR3 sequence: CASSITSGENTGELFF. As DNA, the CDR3 is TGTGCCAGCAGCATAACTAGCGGGGAAAACACCGGGGAGCTGTTTTTT.

The chain uses TRBV4-2 and TRBJ2-7; TRBD1 agrees at 11 bases. The CDR3 sequence is 15 residues long. Per the germline V gene, CDR1 is LGHNA and CDR2 is YNFKEQ. The V segment lost 1 base and the J segment 5 bases; nucleotides outside the gene matches: 4. CDR3 residues: CASSQGDRGAHEQYF. The DNA for the CDR3 is TGTGCCAGCAGCCAAGGGGACAGGGGGGCCCACGAGCAGTACTTC.

V usage is TRBV20-1 and J usage is TRBJ1-2; D remains ambiguous. The CDR3 is made up of 13 amino acids. Trimming shortened V by 1 base and J by 4 bases, and 10 bases separated the two germline ends. Germline-derived CDR1 and CDR2 are DFQATT and SNEGSKA (reference sequence). The chain's CDR3 is CSARVPGVYGYTF. CDR3 nucleotide sequence: TGCAGTGCTAGAGTCCCTGGGGTCTATGGCTACACCTTC.

The chain couples TRBV14 to TRBJ2-1; perhaps TRBD2 as D (5 bases). The germline V and J ends were trimmed by 3 bases and 2 bases, with 14 bases remaining between them. The CDR3 sequence is 16 residues long. Germline assignment: CDR1 SGHDN and CDR2 FVKESK. The CDR3 protein is CASSHVPGSAYNEQFF. The CDR3 nucleotides are TGTGCCAGCAGCCACGTCCCGGGGTCCGCCTACAATGAGCAGTTCTTC. Filled out from reference TRBV14 and TRBJ2-1, the complete variable domain reads EAGVTQFPSHSVIEKGQTVTLRCDPISGHDNLYWYRRVMGKEIKFLLHFVKESKQDESGMPNNRFLAERTGGTYSTLKVQPAELEDSGVYFCASSHVPGSAYNEQFFGPGTRLTVL.